Detailed here is one T cell receptor (beta chain). These data are taken from a study of T cells in localized non-small cell lung cancer. The V end lost 8 bases, the J end lost 0 bases, and 7 bases lay between the germline ends. The CDR3 length is 13 residues. Germline V gene sequence: CDR1 MNHNS, CDR2 SASEGT. TCRdb's table, derived via immunoSEQ multiplex PCR, lists solely in-frame clones and lacks some. The sample holds under 40,000 clones, approximately 91% seen once. J is TRBJ2-2 and V is TRBV6-1; D is undetermined. Source: peripheral blood, taken before any cancer treatment. This clonotype was sampled from a woman aged 40-69 years with stage I lung adenocarcinoma. This CDR3 is CASRTANTGELFF. The CDR3 DNA reads TGTGCCAGCCGTACAGCGAACACCGGGGAGCTGTTTTTT.